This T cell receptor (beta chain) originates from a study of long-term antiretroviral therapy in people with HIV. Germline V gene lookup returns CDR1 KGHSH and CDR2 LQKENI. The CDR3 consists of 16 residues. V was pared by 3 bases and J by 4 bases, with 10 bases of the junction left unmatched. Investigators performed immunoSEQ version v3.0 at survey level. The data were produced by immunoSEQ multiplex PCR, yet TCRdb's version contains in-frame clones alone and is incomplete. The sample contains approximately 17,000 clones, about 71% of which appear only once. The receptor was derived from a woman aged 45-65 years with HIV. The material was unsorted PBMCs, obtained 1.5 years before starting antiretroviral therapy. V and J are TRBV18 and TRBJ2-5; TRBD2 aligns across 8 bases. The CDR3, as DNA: TGTGCCAGCTCACCTGTTGTCGGGGGGGCCTTAGAGACCCAGTACTTC. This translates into CASSPVVGGALETQYF.